This TCR beta chain is from a study of PD-1 blockade in mismatch repair-deficient tumors. About the study: Patients had 12 mismatch repair-deficient cancer types and were previously treated and progressing.

Sequenced by immunoSEQ multiplex PCR; TCRdb stores in-frame clones only, minus some. Of roughly 15,000 clones in the sample, around 80% were seen once. All patients were mismatch repair deficient, assessed by either PCR or immunohistochemistry. The TCR-sequenced patients were a few responders to pembrolizumab. Findings of the study overall: Tumor-resident clones, often undetectable pretreatment in blood, expanded then contracted after pembrolizumab.

About this clone: Antigen: not known.

Germline loops: CDR1 MNHNS, CDR2 SASEGT. Trimming cost V 0 bases and J 9 bases, with 12 bases left between them. There are 14 residues in the CDR3. This clonotype was sampled from an adult with mismatch repair-deficient cancer. The V and J genes are TRBV6-1 and TRBJ2-1; no definite D call. The input for sequencing was PBMCs, taken approximately 15 weeks after starting pembrolizumab. The CDR3 spells CASSEAIKSGEQFF. CDR3 sequence (DNA): TGTGCCAGCAGTGAAGCGATTAAGAGTGGTGAGCAGTTCTTC.